This T cell receptor beta chain was observed in a study of blood T cell repertoires in COVID-19. Study-wide background: Donors in the United States, Italy and Spain gave samples during acute or convalescent COVID-19. The cDNA or gDNA used as material had been derived from T cells, B-cell-depleted T cells, or PBMCs.

Between the trimmed V and J ends, which lost 0 bases and 2 bases, there was a span of 12 bases. The CDR3 loop spans 15 amino acids. Germline CDR1 is SGHRS and CDR2 is YFSETQ. Authors' data handling: It was from reference gene primer amplification that nucleated cell counts were estimated. Sequenced by immunoSEQ multiplex PCR; TCRdb stores in-frame clones only, minus some. V, J and clone size derive from that table, while D and trimming were established from the DNA sequence. The sample consists of more than 350,000 clones, about 89% of them appearing once. Sequencing was performed on peripheral blood. The chain carries TRBV5-1 and TRBJ2-7, with TRBD1 as a possible D gene (5 bases). The TCR comes from a woman in her 30s with COVID-19, enrolled during active disease. CDR3 nucleotides: TGCGCCAGCAGCTTGGTTCCACAGGTGACCTACGAGCAGTACTTC. It specifies CASSLVPQVTYEQYF.